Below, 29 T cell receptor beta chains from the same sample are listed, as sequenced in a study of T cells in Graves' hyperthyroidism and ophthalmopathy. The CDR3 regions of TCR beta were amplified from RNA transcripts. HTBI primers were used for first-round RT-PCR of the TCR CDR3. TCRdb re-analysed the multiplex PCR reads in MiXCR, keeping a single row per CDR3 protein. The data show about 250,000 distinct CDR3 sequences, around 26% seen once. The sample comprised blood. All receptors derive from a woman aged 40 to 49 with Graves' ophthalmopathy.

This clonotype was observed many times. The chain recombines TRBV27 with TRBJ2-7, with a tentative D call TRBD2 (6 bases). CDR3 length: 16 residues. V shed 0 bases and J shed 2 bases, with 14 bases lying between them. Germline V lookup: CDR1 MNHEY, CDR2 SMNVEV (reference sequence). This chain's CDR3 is CASSLSPSGFTYEQYF. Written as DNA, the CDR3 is TGTGCCAGCAGTTTATCACCCAGCGGGTTTACCTACGAGCAGTACTTC.

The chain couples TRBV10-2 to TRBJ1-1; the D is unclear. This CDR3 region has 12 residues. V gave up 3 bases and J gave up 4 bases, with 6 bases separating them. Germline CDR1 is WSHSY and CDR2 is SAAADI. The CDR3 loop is CASSDIGTEAFF. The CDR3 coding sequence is TGCGCCAGCAGTGATATTGGCACTGAAGCTTTCTTT.

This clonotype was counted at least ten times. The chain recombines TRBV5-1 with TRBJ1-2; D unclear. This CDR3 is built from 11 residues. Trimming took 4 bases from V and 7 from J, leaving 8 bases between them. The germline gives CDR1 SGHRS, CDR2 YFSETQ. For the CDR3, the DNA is TGCGCCAGCAGCATGGGGAGTGGCTACACCTTC. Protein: CASSMGSGYTF.

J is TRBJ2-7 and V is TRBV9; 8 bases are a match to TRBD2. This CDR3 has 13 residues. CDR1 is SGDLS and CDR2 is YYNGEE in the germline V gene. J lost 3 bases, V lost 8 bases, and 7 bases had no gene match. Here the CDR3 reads CASSGTSNYEQYF. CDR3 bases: TGTGCCAGTTCCGGGACTAGTAACTACGAGCAGTACTTC. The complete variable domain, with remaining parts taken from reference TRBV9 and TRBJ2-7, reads DSGVTQTPKHLITATGQRVTLRCSPRSGDLSVYWYQQSLDQGLQFLIQYYNGEERAKGNILERFSAQQFPDLHSELNLSSLELGDSALYFCASSGTSNYEQYFGPGTRLTVT.

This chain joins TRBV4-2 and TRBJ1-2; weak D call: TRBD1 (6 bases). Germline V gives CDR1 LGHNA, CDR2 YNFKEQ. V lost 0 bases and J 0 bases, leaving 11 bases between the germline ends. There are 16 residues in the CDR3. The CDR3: CASSQDRGGANYGYTF. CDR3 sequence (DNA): TGTGCCAGCAGCCAAGATCGGGGGGGCGCTAACTATGGCTACACCTTC.

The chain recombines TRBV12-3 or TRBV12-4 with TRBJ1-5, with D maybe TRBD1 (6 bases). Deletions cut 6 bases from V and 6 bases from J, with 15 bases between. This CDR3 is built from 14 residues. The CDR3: CASSSGGAGQPQHF. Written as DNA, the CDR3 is TGTGCCAGCAGCTCGGGGGGGGCGGGTCAGCCCCAGCATTTT.

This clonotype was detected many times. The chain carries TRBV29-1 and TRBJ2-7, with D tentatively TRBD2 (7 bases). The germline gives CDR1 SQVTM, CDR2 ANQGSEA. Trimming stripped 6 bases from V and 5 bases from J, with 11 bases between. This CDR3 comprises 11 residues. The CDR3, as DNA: TGCAGCGTGGGGGGGGGCAACGAGCAGTACTTC. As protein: CSVGGGNEQYF.

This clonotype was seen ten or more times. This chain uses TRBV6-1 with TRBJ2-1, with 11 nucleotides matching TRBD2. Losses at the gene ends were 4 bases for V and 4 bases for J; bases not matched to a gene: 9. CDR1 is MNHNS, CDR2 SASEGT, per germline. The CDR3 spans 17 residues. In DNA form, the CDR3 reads TGTGCCAGCAGTGTCCAGTACGGACTAGCGGGTTACAATGAGCAGTTCTTC. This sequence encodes CASSVQYGLAGYNEQFF.

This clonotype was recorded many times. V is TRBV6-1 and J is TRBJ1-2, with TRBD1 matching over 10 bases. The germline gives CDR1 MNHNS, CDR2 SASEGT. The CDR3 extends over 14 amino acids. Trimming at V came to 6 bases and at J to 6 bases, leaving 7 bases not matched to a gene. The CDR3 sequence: CASRIPGQGNGYTF. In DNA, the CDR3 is TGTGCCAGCAGGATTCCGGGACAGGGGAATGGCTACACCTTC.

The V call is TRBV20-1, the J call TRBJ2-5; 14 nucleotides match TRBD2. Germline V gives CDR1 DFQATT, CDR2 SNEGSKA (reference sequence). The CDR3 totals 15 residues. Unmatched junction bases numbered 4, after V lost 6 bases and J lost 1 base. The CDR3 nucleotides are TGCAGTGCCGGGGGACTAGCGGGGGTCCAAGAGACCCAGTACTTC. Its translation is CSAGGLAGVQETQYF.

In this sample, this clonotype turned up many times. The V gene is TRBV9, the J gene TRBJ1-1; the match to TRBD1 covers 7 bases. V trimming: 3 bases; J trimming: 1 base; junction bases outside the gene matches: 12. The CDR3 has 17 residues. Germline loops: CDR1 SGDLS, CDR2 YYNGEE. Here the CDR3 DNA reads TGTGCCAGCAGCGGACCGTTGATGGGACAGACGAACACTGAAGCTTTCTTT. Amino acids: CASSGPLMGQTNTEAFF.

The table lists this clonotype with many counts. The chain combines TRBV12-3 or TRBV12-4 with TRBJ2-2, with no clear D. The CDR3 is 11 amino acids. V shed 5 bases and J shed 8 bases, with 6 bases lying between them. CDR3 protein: CASSVGGELFF. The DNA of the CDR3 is TGTGCCAGCAGTGTAGGTGGGGAGCTGTTTTTT.

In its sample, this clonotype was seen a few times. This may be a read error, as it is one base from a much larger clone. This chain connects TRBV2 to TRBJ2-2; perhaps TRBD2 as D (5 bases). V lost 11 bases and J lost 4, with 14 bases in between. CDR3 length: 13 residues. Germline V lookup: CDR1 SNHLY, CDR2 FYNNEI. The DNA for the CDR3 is TGTGCCGGGAGTAAGACGATCACCGGGGAGCTGTTTTTT. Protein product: CAGSKTITGELFF. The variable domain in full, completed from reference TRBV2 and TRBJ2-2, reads EPEVTQTPSHQVTQMGQEVILRCVPISNHLYFYWYRQILGQKVEFLVSFYNNEISEKSEIFDDQFSVERPDGSNFTLKIRSTKLEDSAMYFCAGSKTITGELFFGEGSRLTVL.

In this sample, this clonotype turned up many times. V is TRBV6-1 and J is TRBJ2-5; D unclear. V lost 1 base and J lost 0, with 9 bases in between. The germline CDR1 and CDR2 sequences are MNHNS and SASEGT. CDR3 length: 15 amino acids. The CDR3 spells CASSEETTYQETQYF. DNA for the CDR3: TGTGCCAGCAGTGAAGAGACAACGTACCAAGAGACCCAGTACTTC.

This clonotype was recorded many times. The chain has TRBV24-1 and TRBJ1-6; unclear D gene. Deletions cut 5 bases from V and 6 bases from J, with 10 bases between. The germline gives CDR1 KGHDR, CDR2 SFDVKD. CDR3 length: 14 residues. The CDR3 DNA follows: TGTGCCACCAGTGGGCCAGGCTCTAATTCACCCCTCCACTTT. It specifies CATSGPGSNSPLHF.

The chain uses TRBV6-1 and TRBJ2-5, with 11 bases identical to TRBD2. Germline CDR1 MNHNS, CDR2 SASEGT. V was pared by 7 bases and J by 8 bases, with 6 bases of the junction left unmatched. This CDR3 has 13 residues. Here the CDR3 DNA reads TGTGCCAGCAAACTAGCGGGGGTTACCACCCAGTACTTC. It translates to CASKLAGVTTQYF.

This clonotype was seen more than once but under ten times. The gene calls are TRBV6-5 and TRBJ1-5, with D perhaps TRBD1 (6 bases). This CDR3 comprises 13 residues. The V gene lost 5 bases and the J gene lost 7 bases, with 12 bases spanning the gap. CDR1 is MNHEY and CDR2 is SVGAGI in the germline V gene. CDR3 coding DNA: TGTGCCAGCAGTCTACAGGGTTGGCAGCCCCAGCATTTT. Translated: CASSLQGWQPQHF.

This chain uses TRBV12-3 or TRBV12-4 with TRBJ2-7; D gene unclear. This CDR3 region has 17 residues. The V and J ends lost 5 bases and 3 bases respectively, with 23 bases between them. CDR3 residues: CASSPFPRENPSYEQYF. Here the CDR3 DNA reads TGTGCCAGCAGTCCGTTCCCGCGAGAAAATCCCAGCTACGAGCAGTACTTC.

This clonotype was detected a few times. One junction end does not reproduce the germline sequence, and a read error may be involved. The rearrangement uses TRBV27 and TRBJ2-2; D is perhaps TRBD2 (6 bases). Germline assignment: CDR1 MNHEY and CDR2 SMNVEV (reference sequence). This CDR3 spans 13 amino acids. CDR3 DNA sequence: TGTGCCAGCAGTTTCTACGCAGGCGGGGAGCTGCTTTTT. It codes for CASSFYAGGELLF.

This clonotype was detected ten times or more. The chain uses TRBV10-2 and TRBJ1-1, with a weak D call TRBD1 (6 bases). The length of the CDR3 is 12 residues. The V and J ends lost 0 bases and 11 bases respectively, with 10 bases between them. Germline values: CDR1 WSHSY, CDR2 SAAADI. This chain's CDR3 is CASSESRGGAFF. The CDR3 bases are TGCGCCAGCAGTGAGTCGAGAGGGGGGGCTTTCTTT.

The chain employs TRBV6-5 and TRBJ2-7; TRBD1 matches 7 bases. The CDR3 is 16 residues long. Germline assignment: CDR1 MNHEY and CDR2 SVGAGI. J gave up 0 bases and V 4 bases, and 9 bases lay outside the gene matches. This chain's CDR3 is CASSFTGASTSYEQYF. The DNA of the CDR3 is TGTGCCAGCAGTTTCACAGGGGCCTCCACCTCCTACGAGCAGTACTTC.

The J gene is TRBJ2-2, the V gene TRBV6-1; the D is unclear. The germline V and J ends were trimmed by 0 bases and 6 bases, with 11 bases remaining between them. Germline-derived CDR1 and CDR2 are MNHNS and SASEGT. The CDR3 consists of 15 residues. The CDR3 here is CASSEAYPWAGELFF. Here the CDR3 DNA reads TGTGCCAGCAGTGAAGCATACCCCTGGGCCGGGGAGCTGTTTTTT.

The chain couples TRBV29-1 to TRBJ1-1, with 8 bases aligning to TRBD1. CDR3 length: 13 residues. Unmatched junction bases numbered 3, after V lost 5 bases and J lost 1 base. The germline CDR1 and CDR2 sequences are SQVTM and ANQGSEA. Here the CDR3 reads CSVHGTGNTEAFF. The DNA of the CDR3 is TGCAGCGTTCACGGGACAGGGAACACTGAAGCTTTCTTT.

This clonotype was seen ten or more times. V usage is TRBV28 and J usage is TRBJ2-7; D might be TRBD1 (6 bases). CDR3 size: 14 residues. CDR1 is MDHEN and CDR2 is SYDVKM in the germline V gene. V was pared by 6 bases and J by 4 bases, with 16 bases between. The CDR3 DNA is TGTGCCAGCAGCACCAGGGGCGTTGATTACGAGCAGTACTTC. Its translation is CASSTRGVDYEQYF.

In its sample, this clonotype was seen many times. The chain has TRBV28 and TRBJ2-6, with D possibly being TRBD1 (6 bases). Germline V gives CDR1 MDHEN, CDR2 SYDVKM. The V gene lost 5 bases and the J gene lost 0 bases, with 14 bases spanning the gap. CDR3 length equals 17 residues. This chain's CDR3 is CASSTGTPSSGANVLTF. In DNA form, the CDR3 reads TGTGCCAGCAGTACGGGGACACCGAGCTCTGGGGCCAACGTCCTGACTTTC.

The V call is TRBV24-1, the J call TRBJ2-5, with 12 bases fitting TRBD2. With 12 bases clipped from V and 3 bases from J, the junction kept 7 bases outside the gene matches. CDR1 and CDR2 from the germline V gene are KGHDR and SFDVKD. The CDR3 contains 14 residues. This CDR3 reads CAPWGLAGKETQYF. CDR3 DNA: TGTGCCCCCTGGGGACTAGCGGGTAAAGAGACCCAGTACTTC.

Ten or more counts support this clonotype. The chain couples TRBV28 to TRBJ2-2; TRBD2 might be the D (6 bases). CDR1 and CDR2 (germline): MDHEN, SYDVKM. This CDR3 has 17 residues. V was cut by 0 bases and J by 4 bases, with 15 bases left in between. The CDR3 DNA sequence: TGTGCCAGCAGTTTATGGCCCTCCGGGAGCCTCACCGGGGAGCTGTTTTTT. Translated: CASSLWPSGSLTGELFF.

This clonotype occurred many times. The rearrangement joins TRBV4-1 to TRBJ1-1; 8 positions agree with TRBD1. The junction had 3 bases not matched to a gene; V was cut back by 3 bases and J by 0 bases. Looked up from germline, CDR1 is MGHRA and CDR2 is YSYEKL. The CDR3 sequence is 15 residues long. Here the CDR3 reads CASSQDRDMNTEAFF. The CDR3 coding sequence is TGCGCCAGCAGCCAGGACAGGGATATGAACACTGAAGCTTTCTTT.

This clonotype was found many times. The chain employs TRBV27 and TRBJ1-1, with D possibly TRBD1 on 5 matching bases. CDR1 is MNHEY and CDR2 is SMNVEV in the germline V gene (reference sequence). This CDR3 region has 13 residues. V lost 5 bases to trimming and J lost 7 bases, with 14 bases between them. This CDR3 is CASSPGGDSEAFF. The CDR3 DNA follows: TGTGCCAGCAGTCCGGGGGGAGACAGTGAAGCTTTCTTT.